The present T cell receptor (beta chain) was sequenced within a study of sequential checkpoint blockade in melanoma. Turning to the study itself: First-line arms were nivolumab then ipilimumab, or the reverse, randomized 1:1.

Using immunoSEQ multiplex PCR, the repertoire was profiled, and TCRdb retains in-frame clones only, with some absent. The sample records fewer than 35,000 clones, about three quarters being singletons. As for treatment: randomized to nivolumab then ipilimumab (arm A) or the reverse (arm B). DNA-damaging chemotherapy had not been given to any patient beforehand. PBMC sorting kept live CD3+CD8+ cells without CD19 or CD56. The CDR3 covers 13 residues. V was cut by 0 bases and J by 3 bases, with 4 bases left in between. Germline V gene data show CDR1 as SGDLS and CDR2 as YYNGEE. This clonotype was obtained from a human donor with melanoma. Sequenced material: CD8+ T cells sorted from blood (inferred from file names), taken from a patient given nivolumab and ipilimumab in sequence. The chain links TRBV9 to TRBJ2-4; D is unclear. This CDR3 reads CASSVGGKNIQYF. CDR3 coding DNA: TGTGCCAGCAGCGTAGGAGGCAAAAACATTCAGTACTTC.